A single sample gave rise to the 30 T cell receptor beta chains below, sequenced in a study of Ad26.COV2.S vaccination and SARS-CoV-2 variants. Treatment meaning: roughly 18 received Ad26.COV2.S at low or high dose, single or two shots; about 5 received placebo; per-sample allocation not given. Sampling was performed 63 days after the first vaccine or placebo injection. Assay used: immunoSEQ multiplex PCR; TCRdb lists only in-frame clones, some missing. The data show under 550,000 clones, approximately 88% seen once. Specimen: peripheral blood, collected in a trial of Ad26.COV2.S vaccine versus placebo. The receptor source for this set is a person aged 18-60 years who received the Ad26.COV2.S COVID-19 vaccine or a placebo.

The V call is TRBV10-3, the J call TRBJ2-7; D might be TRBD1 or TRBD2, each matching 5 bases. The CDR3 totals 15 residues. CDR1 is ENHRY, CDR2 SYGVKD, per germline. The V end lost 2 bases, the J end lost 0 bases, and 11 bases lay between the germline ends. The CDR3 loop is CAISEERGASYEQYF. DNA for the CDR3: TGTGCCATCAGTGAGGAGAGGGGCGCCTCCTACGAGCAGTACTTC.

The chain uses TRBV9 and TRBJ1-4; TRBD1 might be the D (5 bases). V lost 4 bases, J lost 8 bases, and 18 bases lay in between. Germline values: CDR1 SGDLS, CDR2 YYNGEE. The CDR3 is 15 residues long. In DNA, the CDR3 is TGTGCCAGCAGCCCCGGCCGGGGGACGGGAGAAAAACTGTTTTTT. Translated, it gives CASSPGRGTGEKLFF.

The chain recombines TRBV30 with TRBJ1-1; TRBD1 matches at 10 bases. V dropped 2 bases and J dropped 8; count of bases not matched to a gene: 5. CDR3 size: 13 residues. Germline assignment: CDR1 GTSNPN and CDR2 SVGIG (reference sequence). The CDR3 reads CAWSPGQGLEAFF. In nucleotides, the CDR3 is TGTGCCTGGAGTCCGGGACAGGGGCTCGAAGCTTTCTTT.

V usage is TRBV29-1 and J usage is TRBJ2-5; tentatively, D is TRBD1 (5 bases). Germline loops: CDR1 SQVTM, CDR2 ANQGSEA. Trimming removed 3 bases at V and 0 bases at J, with 20 bases between. The length of the CDR3 is 17 residues. The CDR3 DNA reads TGCAGCGTTGACAGGGCTCCCTTTCTTACGTACCAAGAGACCCAGTACTTC. Its protein is CSVDRAPFLTYQETQYF.

A single count supports this clone. This chain links TRBV5-6 with TRBJ1-1, with 9 bases matching TRBD1. Trimming at V came to 2 bases and at J to 4 bases, leaving 6 bases not matched to a gene. The germline gives CDR1 SGHDT, CDR2 YYEEEE. The CDR3 extends over 15 amino acids. CDR3 sequence reads: CASSFTGTGFTEAFF. The CDR3 DNA is TGTGCCAGCAGCTTCACCGGGACAGGGTTCACTGAAGCTTTCTTT.

The chain is built from TRBV27 and TRBJ2-4; D call uncertain. Germline assignment: CDR1 MNHEY and CDR2 SMNVEV (reference sequence). Between the trimmed V and J ends, which lost 5 bases and 1 base, there was a span of 6 bases. There are 13 residues in the CDR3. The CDR3 DNA follows: TGTGCCAGCAGTACCGCCGCCAAAAACATTCAGTACTTC. Translated: CASSTAAKNIQYF.

The rearrangement links TRBV3-1 (or the pseudogene TRBV3-2) to TRBJ2-2; TRBD2 is a possible D gene (6 bases). This CDR3 is built from 15 residues. CDR1 is LGHDT, CDR2 YNNKEL, per germline (reference sequence). The germline V and J ends were trimmed by 6 bases and 4 bases, with 15 bases remaining between them. CDR3 protein: CASRPPGLITGELFF. CDR3 nucleotides: TGTGCCAGCAGACCACCGGGACTCATCACCGGGGAGCTGTTTTTT.

This clone was recorded once. The CDR3 loop reads CASSLAGRGEQFF. The CDR3 region has the DNA TGTGCCAGCAGCTTAGCGGGCAGGGGTGAGCAGTTCTTC. The chain has TRBV7-6 and TRBJ2-1; possibly TRBD1 for D (6 bases). The V end lost 0 bases, the J end lost 9 bases, and 9 bases lay between the germline ends. Germline V gene lookup returns CDR1 SGHVS and CDR2 FNYEAQ. This CDR3 is built from 13 residues. Looking up the rest from reference TRBV7-6 and TRBJ2-1 gives the full variable domain: GAGVSQSPRYKVTKRGQDVALRCDPISGHVSLYWYRQALGQGPEFLTYFNYEAQQDKSGLPNDRFSAERPEGSISTLTIQRTEQRDSAMYRCASSLAGRGEQFFGPGTRLTVL.

The chain couples TRBV9 to TRBJ2-5; either TRBD1 or TRBD2 may fit D (5 bases each). Trimming took off 0 bases at V and 2 bases at J, with 11 bases between the two ends. The CDR3 is 15 residues long. Per the germline V gene, CDR1 is SGDLS and CDR2 is YYNGEE. The DNA of the CDR3 is TGTGCCAGCAGCGTAGCCGGGGACCCTCAAGAGACCCAGTACTTC. As protein: CASSVAGDPQETQYF.

The rearrangement uses TRBV5-1 and TRBJ1-6; no firm D call. The CDR3 is 13 residues long. Germline V lookup: CDR1 SGHRS, CDR2 YFSETQ. Trimming left V 4 bases short and J 5 bases short, with 7 bases between. CDR3 sequence: CASSTRDNSPLHF. DNA for the CDR3: TGCGCCAGCAGCACACGAGATAATTCACCCCTCCACTTT.

This chain connects TRBV4-1 to TRBJ1-6, with TRBD1 matching over 8 bases. Germline loops: CDR1 MGHRA, CDR2 YSYEKL. The V and J ends lost 0 bases and 9 bases, in that order; junction bases with no gene match: 4. The CDR3 spans 15 residues. The CDR3: CASSQDRGLGSPLHF. The CDR3 region has the DNA TGCGCCAGCAGCCAAGACAGGGGGCTTGGTTCACCCCTCCACTTT.

This chain links TRBV11-2 with TRBJ2-5; TRBD1 or TRBD2 may be the D gene (5 bases each). This CDR3 has 14 residues. V gave up 5 bases and J gave up 4 bases, with 14 bases separating them. CDR1 and CDR2 (germline): SGHAT, FQNNGV. For the CDR3, the DNA is TGTGCCAGCAGCCTAGGTTTTGGGGGAGAGACCCAGTACTTC. It is translated as CASSLGFGGETQYF.

The gene calls are TRBV18 and TRBJ2-2; D gene ambiguous. The germline V gene encodes CDR1 KGHSH and CDR2 LQKENI. V was pared by 1 base and J by 1 base, with 13 bases between. The CDR3 loop spans 17 amino acids. CDR3 amino acids: CASSPLPLSGNTGELFF. The CDR3 DNA follows: TGTGCCAGCTCACCACTTCCTTTAAGTGGGAACACCGGGGAGCTGTTTTTT.

This clone was detected once. CDR3 DNA sequence: TGTGCCTCGGGGGGGGCCAGGAGCCTCAATGAGCAGTTCTTC. It specifies CASGGARSLNEQFF. This rearrangement joins TRBV30 to TRBJ2-1; TRBD2 matches at 8 bases. V trimming: 7 bases; J trimming: 6 bases; junction bases outside the gene matches: 11. CDR3 size: 14 residues. Germline CDR1 reads GTSNPN; CDR2 reads SVGIG (reference sequence).

This chain connects TRBV27 to TRBJ2-4, with D possibly being TRBD1 (8 bases). V was cut by 7 bases and J by 9 bases, with 34 bases left in between. The CDR3 sequence is 19 residues long. From germline, CDR1 is MNHEY and CDR2 SMNVEV (reference sequence). The CDR3 loop reads CASNPVGGGDRSSRGIQYF. As DNA, the CDR3 is TGTGCCAGCAATCCAGTTGGAGGGGGGGACAGGAGCTCCCGGGGCATTCAGTACTTC.

The chain recombines TRBV9 with TRBJ2-1, with 10 nucleotides matching TRBD1. With 6 bases clipped from V and 5 bases from J, the junction kept 11 bases outside the gene matches. This CDR3 has 16 amino acids. Looked up from germline, CDR1 is SGDLS and CDR2 is YYNGEE. This CDR3 reads CASTTGTGVEDNEQFF. The CDR3 DNA reads TGTGCCAGCACAACCGGGACAGGGGTTGAAGACAATGAGCAGTTCTTC.

The rearrangement uses TRBV15 and TRBJ2-7, with 7 bases matching TRBD1. This CDR3 spans 16 amino acids. CDR1 and CDR2 from the germline V gene are LNHNV and YYDKDF (reference sequence). Trimming removed 3 bases from V and 2 bases from J; junction bases left unmatched: 10. The DNA of the CDR3 is TGTGCCACCAGCAGTACCGGGACAGATTATACCTACGAGCAGTACTTC. Its protein product is CATSSTGTDYTYEQYF.

This chain joins TRBV18 and TRBJ2-2; no definite D call. The V and J ends lost 1 base and 4 bases respectively, with 16 bases between them. Looked up from germline, CDR1 is KGHSH and CDR2 is LQKENI. CDR3 length: 17 amino acids. The CDR3 DNA sequence: TGTGCCAGCTCACCACGGGCAGTCCCGCAAGGCACCGGGGAGCTGTTTTTT. This codes for CASSPRAVPQGTGELFF.

The genes are TRBV3-1 (or the pseudogene TRBV3-2) and TRBJ2-4; 7 bases agree with TRBD1. V dropped 8 bases and J dropped 0; count of bases not matched to a gene: 4. The germline V gene encodes CDR1 LGHDT and CDR2 YNNKEL (reference sequence). This CDR3 comprises 14 residues. The CDR3 loop is CASRDSLAKNIQYF. CDR3 DNA: TGTGCCAGCCGGGACAGCCTAGCCAAAAACATTCAGTACTTC.

The V call is TRBV7-9, the J call TRBJ2-7; a weak D match, TRBD2 (5 bases). The V gene lost 1 base and the J gene lost 4 bases, with 11 bases spanning the gap. There are 14 residues in the CDR3. Germline CDR1 and CDR2: SEHNR and FQNEAQ (reference sequence). As DNA, the CDR3 is TGTGCCAGCAGCTTAGTCGGGGTAGAATACGAGCAGTACTTC. Its protein product is CASSLVGVEYEQYF.

This clone was detected only a few times. V usage is TRBV5-6 and J usage is TRBJ2-7; D may be TRBD2 (7 bases). The CDR3 has 15 amino acids. Trimming removed 0 bases at V and 5 bases at J, with 15 bases between. CDR1 is SGHDT, CDR2 YYEEEE, per germline. In DNA form, the CDR3 reads TGTGCCAGCAGCTTGGCGGGGGGCCATGAGAACGAGCAGTACTTC. This codes for CASSLAGGHENEQYF. Full variable domain (outside the CDR3, taken from reference TRBV5-6 and TRBJ2-7): DAGVTQSPTHLIKTRGQQVTLRCSPKSGHDTVSWYQQALGQGPQFIFQYYEEEERQRGNFPDRFSGHQFPNYSSELNVNALLLGDSALYLCASSLAGGHENEQYFGPGTRLTVT.

The V and J genes are TRBV11-2 and TRBJ1-6; D perhaps matches TRBD1 (5 bases). With 1 base removed from V and 7 bases from J, the gap between germline ends came to 8 bases. The CDR3 loop spans 14 amino acids. Germline CDR1 is SGHAT and CDR2 is FQNNGV. CDR3 amino acids: CASSLGGPNSPLHF. As DNA, the CDR3 is TGTGCCAGCAGCTTAGGGGGACCAAATTCACCCCTCCACTTT.

This sequence joins TRBV6-4 and TRBJ1-2, with 8 bases that match TRBD1. Germline V lookup: CDR1 MRHNA, CDR2 SNTAGT. The CDR3 runs 13 residues. V trimming: 4 bases; J trimming: 4 bases; junction bases outside the gene matches: 2. As DNA, the CDR3 is TGTGCCAGCAGTGCAGGGGGCGGCTATGGCTACACCTTC. It translates to CASSAGGGYGYTF.

The chain combines TRBV9 with TRBJ1-1; D is unclear. V was cut by 0 bases and J by 2 bases, with 11 bases left in between. This CDR3 contains 15 residues. Per the germline V gene, CDR1 is SGDLS and CDR2 is YYNGEE. The CDR3, as DNA: TGTGCCAGCAGCGTAGGTGGGAGAGACAACACTGAAGCTTTCTTT. As protein: CASSVGGRDNTEAFF.

This clone was detected once. The chain carries TRBV4-1 and TRBJ2-7; weak D call: TRBD1 (5 bases). CDR1 and CDR2 (germline): MGHRA, YSYEKL. CDR3 length equals 13 residues. Trimming stripped 1 base from V and 3 bases from J, with 7 bases between. The CDR3 DNA sequence: TGCGCCAGCAGCCAAGCAGGGTACTACGAGCAGTACTTC. Translated, it gives CASSQAGYYEQYF.

The V call is TRBV19, the J call TRBJ1-2; no firm D call. Germline lookup yields CDR1 LNHDA and CDR2 SQIVND (reference sequence). Trimming pared 1 base from V and 7 bases from J, leaving 19 bases between. The CDR3 is made up of 16 amino acids. CDR3 in amino acids: CASSIATRGFGGGYTF. CDR3 in DNA: TGTGCCAGTAGTATAGCCACGCGGGGATTTGGTGGTGGCTACACCTTC. Full variable domain (missing parts from reference TRBV19 and TRBJ1-2): DGGITQSPKYLFRKEGQNVTLSCEQNLNHDAMYWYRQDPGQGLRLIYYSQIVNDFQKGDIAEGYSVSREKKESFPLTVTSAQKNPTAFYLCASSIATRGFGGGYTFGSGTRLTVV.

This sequence joins TRBV7-2 and TRBJ2-5; possibly TRBD1 for D (7 bases). Germline-derived CDR1 and CDR2 are SGHTA and FQGNSA. The CDR3 is 16 amino acids. V lost 4 bases and J 4 bases, leaving 19 bases between the germline ends. The CDR3 spells CASSWGLARQGETQYF. The DNA of the CDR3 is TGTGCCAGCAGCTGGGGGCTAGCGAGACAGGGAGAGACCCAGTACTTC.

The chain is built from TRBV4-2 and TRBJ1-1, with 7 bases aligning to TRBD1. With 2 bases clipped from V and 0 bases from J, the junction kept 6 bases outside the gene matches. The length of the CDR3 is 16 residues. Germline loops: CDR1 LGHNA, CDR2 YNFKEQ. The CDR3 DNA reads as TGTGCCAGCAGCCAACACAGGGGAAAGATGAACACTGAAGCTTTCTTT. It encodes CASSQHRGKMNTEAFF.

The gene calls are TRBV3-1 (or the pseudogene TRBV3-2) and TRBJ2-1; D is possibly TRBD1 (6 bases). Germline CDR1 LGHDT, CDR2 YNNKEL (reference sequence). The CDR3 is made up of 15 amino acids. V lost 0 bases to trimming and J lost 3 bases, with 9 bases between them. CDR3: CASSQEWGLYNEQFF. The CDR3 nucleotides are TGTGCCAGCAGCCAAGAATGGGGGCTCTACAATGAGCAGTTCTTC.

About this clone: The same CDR3 arises from other DNA sequences in this sample as well. V and J are TRBV19 and TRBJ1-5; 11 nucleotides agree with TRBD1. This CDR3 spans 13 amino acids. Trimming removed 5 bases from V and 7 bases from J; junction bases left unmatched: 1. Germline CDR1 reads LNHDA; CDR2 reads SQIVND (reference sequence). DNA of the CDR3: TGTGCCAGTAGTGGGACAGGGGGGCAGCCCCAGCATTTT. Translated, it gives CASSGTGGQPQHF.